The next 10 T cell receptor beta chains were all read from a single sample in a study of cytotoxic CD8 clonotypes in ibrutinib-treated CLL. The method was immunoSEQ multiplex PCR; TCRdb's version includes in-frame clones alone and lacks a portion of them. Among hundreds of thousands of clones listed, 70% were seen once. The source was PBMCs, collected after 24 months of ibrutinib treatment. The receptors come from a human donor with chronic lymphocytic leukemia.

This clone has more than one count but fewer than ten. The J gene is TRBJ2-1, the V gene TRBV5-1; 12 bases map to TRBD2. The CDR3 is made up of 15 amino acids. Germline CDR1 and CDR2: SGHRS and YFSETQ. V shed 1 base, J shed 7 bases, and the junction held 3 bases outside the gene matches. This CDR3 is CASSLRLAGDNEQFF. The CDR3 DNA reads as TGCGCCAGCAGCTTGCGACTAGCGGGAGATAATGAGCAGTTCTTC.

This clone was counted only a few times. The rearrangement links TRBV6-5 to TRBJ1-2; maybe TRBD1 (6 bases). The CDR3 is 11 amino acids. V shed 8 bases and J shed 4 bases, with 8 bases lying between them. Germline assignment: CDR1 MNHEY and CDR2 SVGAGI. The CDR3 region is CASGQLYGYTF. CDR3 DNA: TGTGCCAGCGGACAGCTCTATGGCTACACCTTC.

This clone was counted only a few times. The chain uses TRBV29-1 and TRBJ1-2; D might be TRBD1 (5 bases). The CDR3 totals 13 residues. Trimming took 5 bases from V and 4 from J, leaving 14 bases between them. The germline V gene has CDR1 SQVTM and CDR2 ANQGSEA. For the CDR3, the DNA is TGCAGCGTTCCCGGGACGGATAGCTATGGCTACACCTTC. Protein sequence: CSVPGTDSYGYTF.

CDR3 amino acids: CASSLAHRDTQYF. The CDR3, as DNA: TGTGCCAGCAGCTTAGCTCACAGGGATACGCAGTATTTT. The chain couples TRBV7-9 to TRBJ2-3, with D possibly being TRBD1 (5 bases). The V end was cut by 0 bases, the J end by 6 bases, with 7 bases between. The CDR3 is made up of 13 amino acids. Germline V lookup: CDR1 SEHNR, CDR2 FQNEAQ (reference sequence).

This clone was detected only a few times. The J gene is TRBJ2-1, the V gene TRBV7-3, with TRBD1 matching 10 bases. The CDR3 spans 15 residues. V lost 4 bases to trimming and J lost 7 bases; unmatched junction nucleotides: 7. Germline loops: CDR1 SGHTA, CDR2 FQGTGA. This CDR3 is CASSSRDRGWNEQFF. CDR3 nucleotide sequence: TGTGCCAGCAGCTCCCGGGACAGGGGTTGGAATGAGCAGTTCTTC.

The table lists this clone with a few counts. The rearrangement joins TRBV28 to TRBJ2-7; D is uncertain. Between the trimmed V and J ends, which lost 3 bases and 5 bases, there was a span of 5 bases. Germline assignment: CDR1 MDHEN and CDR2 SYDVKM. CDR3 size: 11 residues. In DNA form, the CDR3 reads TGTGCCAGCAGTTTGTTCGACGAGCAGTACTTC. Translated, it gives CASSLFDEQYF.

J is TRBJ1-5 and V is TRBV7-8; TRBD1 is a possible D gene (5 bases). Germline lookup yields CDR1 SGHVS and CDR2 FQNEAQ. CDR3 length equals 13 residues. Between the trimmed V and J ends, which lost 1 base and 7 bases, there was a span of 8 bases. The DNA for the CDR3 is TGTGCCAGCAGCTTAGGGGGGATCCAGCCCCAGCATTTT. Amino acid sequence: CASSLGGIQPQHF.

DNA for the CDR3: TGTGCCAGCAGCTTATTTGTCGGTAACTATGGCTACACCTTC. Amino acid sequence: CASSLFVGNYGYTF. The rearrangement uses TRBV11-2 and TRBJ1-2; D not resolved. V was pared by 2 bases and J by 1 base, with 8 bases between. CDR1 and CDR2 from the germline V gene are SGHAT and FQNNGV. The CDR3 loop spans 14 amino acids.

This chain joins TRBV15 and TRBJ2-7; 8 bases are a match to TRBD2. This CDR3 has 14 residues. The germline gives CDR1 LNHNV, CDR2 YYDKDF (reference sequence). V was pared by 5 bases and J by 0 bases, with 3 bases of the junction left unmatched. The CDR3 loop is CATSQAGASYEQYF. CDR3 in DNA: TGTGCCACCAGCCAAGCGGGGGCCTCCTACGAGCAGTACTTC.

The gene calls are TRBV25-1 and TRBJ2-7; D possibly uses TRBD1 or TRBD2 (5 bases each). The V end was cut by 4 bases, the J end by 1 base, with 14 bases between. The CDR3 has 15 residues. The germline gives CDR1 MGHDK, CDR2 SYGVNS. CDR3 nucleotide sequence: TGTGCCAGCAGTGGAGCCGGGACCCTATCCTACGAGCAGTACTTC. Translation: CASSGAGTLSYEQYF.